This T cell receptor (beta chain) is from a study of OX40 agonist ivuxolimab in advanced cancers. Repertoires were generated with immunoSEQ multiplex PCR, while TCRdb's copy carries only in-frame clones and drops some. The sample yields some 100,000 clones, around 94% seen once. CDR3 length equals 17 residues. The V and J ends lost 0 bases and 5 bases respectively, with 19 bases between them. From germline, CDR1 is SGHDT and CDR2 YYEEEE. The genes are TRBV5-6 and TRBJ2-3; TRBD2 is a possible D gene (6 bases). This sequence was found in an adult with an advanced solid tumor such as melanoma, head and neck, liver or kidney cancer. Source: CD4+ or CD8+ T cells sorted from blood, taken in a trial of the OX40 agonist ivuxolimab. The CDR3 DNA follows: TGTGCCAGCAGCTTGGCCGAGTTTAGCGGAGCCCTAGATACGCAGTATTTT. It encodes CASSLAEFSGALDTQYF.